The clone carrying this TCR beta chain was observed many times. The V end was cut by 5 bases, the J end by 5 bases, with 13 bases between. The CDR3 totals 14 residues. One entry per CDR3 protein results from TCRdb running MiXCR on the RT-PCR reads. This sample has about 700,000 distinct CDR3 sequences, with 12% to 15% found just once. This sequence was found in a female donor in good health, serving as a healthy control. This rearrangement joins TRBV12-3 or TRBV12-4 to TRBJ2-1; TRBD1 might be the D (6 bases). The sequenced sample was memory CD4+ T cells from blood. The CDR3 nucleotides read TGTGCCAGCAGTCCTGGGACATACGACAATGAGCAGTTCTTC. Translated, it gives CASSPGTYDNEQFF.